The present T cell receptor (beta chain) was sequenced within a study of control samples from healthy donors and cancer patients (dated by TCRdb to about 2020). Receptor libraries were prepared by the immunoSEQ multiplex PCR assay. TCRdb provides this immuneACCESS table in a form limited to in-frame rearrangements. Some clones are lacking; in checked studies, under half of them reflect an unresolved V gene, and why the rest are absent is not known. The sample table contains roughly 150,000 clones; only one count was recorded for about 93% of them. Around 2.5% of the sample belongs to the ten largest clones. Remarks on this clone: Its antigen target is currently unknown. No much larger clonotype is one base removed from it; base qualities were not supplied.

V loses 1 base of germline sequence and J loses 3 bases, and the interval between the two ends is 9 bases. Its CDR3 holds 15 amino acids, cysteine through phenylalanine. The only DNA kept is the CDR3, 45 bases in frame from the first base. The germline V gene encodes CDR1 KGHSH and CDR2 LQKENI. The TCR originated in a man aged 50 to 59 in good health. In this chain, TRBV18 is recombined with TRBJ1-4, with a weak D call of TRBD1 (6 bases match). The source material was blood. For the CDR3, the sequence is CASSPRAGANEKLFF. The DNA sequence is given as TGTGCCAGCTCACCACGGGCAGGGGCTAATGAAAAACTGTTTTTT.